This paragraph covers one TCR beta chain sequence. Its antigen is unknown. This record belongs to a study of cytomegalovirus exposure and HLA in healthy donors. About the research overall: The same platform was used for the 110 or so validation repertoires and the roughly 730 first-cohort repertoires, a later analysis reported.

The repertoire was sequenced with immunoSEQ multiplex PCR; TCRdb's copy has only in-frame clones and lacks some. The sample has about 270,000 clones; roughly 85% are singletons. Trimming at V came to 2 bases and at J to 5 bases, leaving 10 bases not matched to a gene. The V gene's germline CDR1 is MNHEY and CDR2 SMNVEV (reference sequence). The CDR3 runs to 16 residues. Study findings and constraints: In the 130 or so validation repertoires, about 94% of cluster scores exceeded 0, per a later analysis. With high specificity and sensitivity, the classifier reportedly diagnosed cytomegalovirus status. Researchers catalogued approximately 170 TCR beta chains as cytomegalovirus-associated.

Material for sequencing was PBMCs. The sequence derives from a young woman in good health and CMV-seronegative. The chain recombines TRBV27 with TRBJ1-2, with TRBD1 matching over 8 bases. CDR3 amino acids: CASSLKAGGFVYGYTF. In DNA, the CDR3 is TGTGCCAGCAGTTTAAAGGCAGGGGGCTTTGTATATGGCTACACCTTC.